The clone carrying this TCR beta chain has at least ten counts. V lost 3 bases and J lost 0, with 14 bases in between. CDR1 and CDR2 from the germline V gene are DFQATT and SNEGSKA (reference sequence). The CDR3 has 15 amino acids. The data originate from a study of Graves' ophthalmopathy and Graves' hyperthyroidism. The authors amplified TCR beta CDR3 regions from RNA transcripts. Second-round multiplex PCR came after first-round RT-PCR with HTBI primers. TCRdb re-called the multiplex PCR reads through MiXCR, storing one row per CDR3 protein. The sample lists 300,000 or so distinct CDR3 sequences, 17% occurring once.

The sequence was collected from an adult man with Graves' ophthalmopathy. This chain joins TRBV20-1 and TRBJ2-5; D is possibly TRBD1 (6 bases). The sample was peripheral blood. The CDR3 DNA is TGCAGTGCTAGGTCACAGGGTCCGTACCAAGAGACCCAGTACTTC. Its translation: CSARSQGPYQETQYF.